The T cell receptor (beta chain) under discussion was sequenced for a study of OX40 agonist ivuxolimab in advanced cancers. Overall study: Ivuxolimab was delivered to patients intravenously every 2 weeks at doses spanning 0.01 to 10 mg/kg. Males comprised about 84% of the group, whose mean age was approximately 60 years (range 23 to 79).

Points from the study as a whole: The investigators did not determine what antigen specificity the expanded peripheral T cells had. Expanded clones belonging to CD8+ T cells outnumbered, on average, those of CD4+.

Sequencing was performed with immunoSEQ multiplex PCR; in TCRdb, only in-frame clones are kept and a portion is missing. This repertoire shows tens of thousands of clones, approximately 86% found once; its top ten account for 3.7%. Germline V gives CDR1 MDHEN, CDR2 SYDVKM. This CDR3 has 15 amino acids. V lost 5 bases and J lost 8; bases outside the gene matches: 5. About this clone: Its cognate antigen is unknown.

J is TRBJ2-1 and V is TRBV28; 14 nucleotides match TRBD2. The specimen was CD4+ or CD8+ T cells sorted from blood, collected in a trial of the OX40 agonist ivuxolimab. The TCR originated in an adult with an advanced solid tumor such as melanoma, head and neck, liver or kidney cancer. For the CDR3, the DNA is TGTGCCAGCAGTCCAGGGACTAGCGGGAGCTATGAGCAGTTCTTC. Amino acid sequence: CASSPGTSGSYEQFF.